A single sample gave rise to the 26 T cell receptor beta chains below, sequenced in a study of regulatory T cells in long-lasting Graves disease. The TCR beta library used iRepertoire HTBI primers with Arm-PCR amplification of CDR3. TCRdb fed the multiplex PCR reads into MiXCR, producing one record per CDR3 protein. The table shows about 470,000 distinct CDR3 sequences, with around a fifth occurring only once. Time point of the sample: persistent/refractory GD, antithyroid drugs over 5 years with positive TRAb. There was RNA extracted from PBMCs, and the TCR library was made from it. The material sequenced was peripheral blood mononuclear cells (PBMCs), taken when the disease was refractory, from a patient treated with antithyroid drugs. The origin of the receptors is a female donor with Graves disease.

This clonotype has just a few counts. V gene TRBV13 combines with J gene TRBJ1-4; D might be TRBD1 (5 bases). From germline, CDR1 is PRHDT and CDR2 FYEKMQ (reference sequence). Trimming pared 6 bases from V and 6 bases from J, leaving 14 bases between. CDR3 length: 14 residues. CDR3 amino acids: CASRMWGRDEKLFF. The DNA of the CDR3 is TGTGCCAGCAGAATGTGGGGGAGAGATGAAAAACTGTTTTTT.

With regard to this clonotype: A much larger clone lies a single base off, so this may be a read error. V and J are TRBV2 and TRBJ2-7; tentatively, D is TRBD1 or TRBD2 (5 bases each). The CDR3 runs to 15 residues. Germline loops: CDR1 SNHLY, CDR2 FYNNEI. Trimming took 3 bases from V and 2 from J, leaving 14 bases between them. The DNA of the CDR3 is TGTGCCAGCAGTGAGGGGGAGCCCCTCCCCTACGAGCAGTACTTC. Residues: CASSEGEPLPYEQYF.

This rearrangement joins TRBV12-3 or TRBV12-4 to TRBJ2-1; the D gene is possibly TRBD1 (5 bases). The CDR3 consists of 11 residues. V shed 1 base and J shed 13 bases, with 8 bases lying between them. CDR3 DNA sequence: TGTGCCAGCAGTTTAGTACAGGAACAGTTCTTC. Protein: CASSLVQEQFF.

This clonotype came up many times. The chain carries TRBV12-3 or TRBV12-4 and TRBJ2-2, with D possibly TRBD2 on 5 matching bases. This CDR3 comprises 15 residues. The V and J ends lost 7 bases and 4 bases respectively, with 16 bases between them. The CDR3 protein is CASNPPGVFTGELFF. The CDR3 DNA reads TGTGCCAGCAACCCTCCCGGGGTGTTCACCGGGGAGCTGTTTTTT.

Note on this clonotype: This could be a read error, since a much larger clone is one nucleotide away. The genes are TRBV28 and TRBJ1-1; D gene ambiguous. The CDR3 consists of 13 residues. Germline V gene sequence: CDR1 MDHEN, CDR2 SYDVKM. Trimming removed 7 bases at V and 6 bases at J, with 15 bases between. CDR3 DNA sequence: TGTGCCAGCAAAGCCTTTTTCGACGCTGAAGCTTTCTTT. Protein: CASKAFFDAEAFF.

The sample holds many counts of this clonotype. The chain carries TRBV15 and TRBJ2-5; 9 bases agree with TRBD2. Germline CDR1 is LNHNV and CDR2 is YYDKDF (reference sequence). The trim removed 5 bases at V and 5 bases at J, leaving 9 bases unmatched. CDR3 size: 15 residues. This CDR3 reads CATSLTSGGGETQYF. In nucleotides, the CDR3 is TGTGCCACCAGCCTGACTAGCGGAGGAGGGGAGACCCAGTACTTC.

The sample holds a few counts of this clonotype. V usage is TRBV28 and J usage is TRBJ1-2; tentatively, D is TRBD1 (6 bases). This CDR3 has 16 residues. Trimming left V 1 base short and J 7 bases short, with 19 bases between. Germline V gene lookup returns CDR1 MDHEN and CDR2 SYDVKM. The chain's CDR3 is CASSLLGGGTFFGYTF. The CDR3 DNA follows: TGTGCCAGCAGTTTATTAGGAGGGGGGACATTCTTTGGCTACACCTTC.

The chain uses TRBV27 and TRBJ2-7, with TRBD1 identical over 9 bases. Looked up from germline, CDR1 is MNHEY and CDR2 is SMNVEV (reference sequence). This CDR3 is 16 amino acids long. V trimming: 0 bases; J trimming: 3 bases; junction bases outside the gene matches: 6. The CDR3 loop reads CASSLSLPGQGYEQYF. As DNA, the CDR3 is TGTGCCAGCAGTTTATCTCTACCGGGACAGGGCTACGAGCAGTACTTC.

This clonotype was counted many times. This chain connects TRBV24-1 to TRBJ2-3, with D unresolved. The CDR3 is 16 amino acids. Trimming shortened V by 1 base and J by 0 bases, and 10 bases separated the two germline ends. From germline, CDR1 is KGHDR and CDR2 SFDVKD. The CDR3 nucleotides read TGTGCCACCAGTGATTTCAGCAGAACTAGCACAGATACGCAGTATTTT. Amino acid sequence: CATSDFSRTSTDTQYF.

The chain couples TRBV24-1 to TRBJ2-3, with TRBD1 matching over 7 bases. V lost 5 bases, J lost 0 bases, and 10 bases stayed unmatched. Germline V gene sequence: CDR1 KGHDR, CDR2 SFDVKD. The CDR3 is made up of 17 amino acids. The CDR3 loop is CATSATGQLYSTDTQYF. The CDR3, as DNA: TGTGCCACCAGTGCTACGGGACAGTTGTATAGCACAGATACGCAGTATTTT.

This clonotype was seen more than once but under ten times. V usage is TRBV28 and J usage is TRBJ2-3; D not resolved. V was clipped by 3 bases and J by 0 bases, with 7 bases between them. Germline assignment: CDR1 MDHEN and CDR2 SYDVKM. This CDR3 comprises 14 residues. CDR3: CASSFSRSTDTQYF. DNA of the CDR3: TGTGCCAGCAGTTTTAGTCGGAGCACAGATACGCAGTATTTT.

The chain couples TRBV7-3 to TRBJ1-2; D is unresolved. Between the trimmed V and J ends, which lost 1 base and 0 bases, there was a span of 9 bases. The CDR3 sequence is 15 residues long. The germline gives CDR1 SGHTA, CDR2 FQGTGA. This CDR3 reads CASSLIGGANYGYTF. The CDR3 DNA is TGTGCCAGCAGCTTAATTGGCGGAGCTAACTATGGCTACACCTTC.

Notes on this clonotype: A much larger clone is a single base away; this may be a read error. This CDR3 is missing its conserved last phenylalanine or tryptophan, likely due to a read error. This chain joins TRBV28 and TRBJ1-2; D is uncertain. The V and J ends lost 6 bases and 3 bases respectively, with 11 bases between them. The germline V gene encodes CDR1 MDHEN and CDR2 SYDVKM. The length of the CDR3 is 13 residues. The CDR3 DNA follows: TGTGCCAGCAGCTCGAGGATCGACTATGGCTACACCCTC. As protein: CASSSRIDYGYTL.

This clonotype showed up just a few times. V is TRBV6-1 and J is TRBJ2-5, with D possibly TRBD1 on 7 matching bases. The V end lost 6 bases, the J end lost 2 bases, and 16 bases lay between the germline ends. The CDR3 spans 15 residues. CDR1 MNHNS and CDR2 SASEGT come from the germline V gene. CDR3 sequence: CASSLRGARQETQYF. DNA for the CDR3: TGTGCCAGCAGCCTCAGGGGGGCTAGGCAAGAGACCCAGTACTTC.

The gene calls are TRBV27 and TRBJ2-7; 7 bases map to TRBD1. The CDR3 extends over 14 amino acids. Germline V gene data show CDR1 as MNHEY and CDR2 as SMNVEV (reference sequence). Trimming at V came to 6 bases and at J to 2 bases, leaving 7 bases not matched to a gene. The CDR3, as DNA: TGTGCCAGCAGCTACCGACAGGGTACCTACGAGCAGTACTTC. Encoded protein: CASSYRQGTYEQYF.

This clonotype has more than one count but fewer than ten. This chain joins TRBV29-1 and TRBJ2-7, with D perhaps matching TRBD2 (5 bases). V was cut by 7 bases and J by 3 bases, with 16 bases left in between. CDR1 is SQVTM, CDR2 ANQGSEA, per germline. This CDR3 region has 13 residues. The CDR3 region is CSAQNTGNYEQYF. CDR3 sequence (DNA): TGCAGCGCCCAGAACACGGGAAACTACGAGCAGTACTTC.

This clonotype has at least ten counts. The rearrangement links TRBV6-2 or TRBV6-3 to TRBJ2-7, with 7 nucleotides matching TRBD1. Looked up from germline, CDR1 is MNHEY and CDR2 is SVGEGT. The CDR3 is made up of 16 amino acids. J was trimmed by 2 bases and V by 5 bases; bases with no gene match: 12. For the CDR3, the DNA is TGTGCCAGCAGTCGCCCCCTAGGACAGGCGACCTACGAGCAGTACTTC. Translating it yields CASSRPLGQATYEQYF.

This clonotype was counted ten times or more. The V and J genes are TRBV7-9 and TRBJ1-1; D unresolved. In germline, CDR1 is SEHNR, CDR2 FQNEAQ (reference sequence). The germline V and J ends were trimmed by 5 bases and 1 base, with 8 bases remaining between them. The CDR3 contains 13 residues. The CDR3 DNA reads TGTGCCAGCAGCCCCGCCGGGAACACTGAAGCTTTCTTT. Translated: CASSPAGNTEAFF.

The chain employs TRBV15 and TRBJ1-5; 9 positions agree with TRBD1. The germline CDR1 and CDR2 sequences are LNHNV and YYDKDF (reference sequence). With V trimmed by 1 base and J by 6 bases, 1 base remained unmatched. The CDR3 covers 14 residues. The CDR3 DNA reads TGTGCCACCAGCAGAGTACAGGGGGCTCAGCCCCAGCATTTT. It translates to CATSRVQGAQPQHF.

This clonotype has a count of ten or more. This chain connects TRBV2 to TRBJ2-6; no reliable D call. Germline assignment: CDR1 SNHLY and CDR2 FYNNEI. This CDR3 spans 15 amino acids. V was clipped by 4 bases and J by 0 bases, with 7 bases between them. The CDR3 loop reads CASSAKSSGANVLTF. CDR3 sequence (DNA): TGTGCCAGCAGTGCAAAAAGCTCTGGGGCCAACGTCCTGACTTTC.

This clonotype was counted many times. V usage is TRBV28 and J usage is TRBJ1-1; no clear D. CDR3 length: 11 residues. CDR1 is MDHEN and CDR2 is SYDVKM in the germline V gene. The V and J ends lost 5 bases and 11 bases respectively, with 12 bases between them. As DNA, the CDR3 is TGTGCCAGCAGTGAGTTGGTTTTTGCTTTCTTT. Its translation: CASSELVFAFF.

Written as DNA, the CDR3 is TGCAGCGTTGACCAGGGAGGGGAAAAACTGTTTTTT. Translating gives CSVDQGGEKLFF. The rearrangement joins TRBV29-1 to TRBJ1-4; D is perhaps TRBD1 (5 bases). The CDR3 runs 12 residues. Trimming left V 3 bases short and J 8 bases short, with 10 bases between. Germline V gene data show CDR1 as SQVTM and CDR2 as ANQGSEA.

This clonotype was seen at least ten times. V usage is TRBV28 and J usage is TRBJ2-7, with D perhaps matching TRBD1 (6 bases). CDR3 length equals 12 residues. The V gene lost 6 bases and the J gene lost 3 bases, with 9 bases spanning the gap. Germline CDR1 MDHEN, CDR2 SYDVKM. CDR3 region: CASSRDIYEQYF. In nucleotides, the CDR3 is TGTGCCAGCAGCCGGGACATCTACGAGCAGTACTTC.

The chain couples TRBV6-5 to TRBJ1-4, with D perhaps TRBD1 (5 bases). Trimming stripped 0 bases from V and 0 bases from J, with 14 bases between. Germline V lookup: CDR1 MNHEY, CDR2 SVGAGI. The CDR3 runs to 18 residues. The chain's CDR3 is CASSYSSPGATTNEKLFF. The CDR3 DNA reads TGTGCCAGCAGTTACTCGTCGCCCGGGGCTACAACTAATGAAAAACTGTTTTTT.

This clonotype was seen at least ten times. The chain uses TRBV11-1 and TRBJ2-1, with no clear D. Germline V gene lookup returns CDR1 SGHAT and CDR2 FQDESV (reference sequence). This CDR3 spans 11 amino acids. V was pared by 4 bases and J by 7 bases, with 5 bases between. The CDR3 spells CASSSFNEQFF. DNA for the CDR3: TGTGCCAGCAGCTCCTTTAATGAGCAGTTCTTC.

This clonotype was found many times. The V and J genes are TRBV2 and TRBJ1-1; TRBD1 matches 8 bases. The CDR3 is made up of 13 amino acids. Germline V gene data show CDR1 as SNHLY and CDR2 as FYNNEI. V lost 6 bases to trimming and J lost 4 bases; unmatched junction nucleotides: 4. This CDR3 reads CASRDREGTEAFF. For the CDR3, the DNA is TGTGCCAGCAGGGACAGGGAGGGCACTGAAGCTTTCTTT.